The 25 T cell receptor beta chains below come from one sample, sequenced in a study of blood T cell repertoires in COVID-19. The assay was immunoSEQ multiplex PCR, and TCRdb's table has in-frame clones only and misses some. This repertoire shows a few hundred thousand clones, roughly 85% found once; its top ten account for 3.1%. The sample comprised peripheral blood. Receptor source: a woman aged 18-29 years with acute or convalescent COVID-19.

This clone showed up many times. This chain joins TRBV7-9 and TRBJ2-2, with 7 bases aligning to TRBD2. The CDR3 totals 18 residues. Germline CDR1 is SEHNR and CDR2 is FQNEAQ (reference sequence). V lost 5 bases and J lost 4; bases outside the gene matches: 16. The CDR3 region is CASSPIAEWEGLTGELFF. Here the CDR3 DNA reads TGTGCCAGCAGCCCAATAGCGGAGTGGGAGGGCCTCACCGGGGAGCTGTTTTTT.

The V and J genes are TRBV6-5 and TRBJ1-2; a possible D gene is TRBD1 (6 bases). The V gene lost 10 bases and the J gene lost 8 bases, with 20 bases spanning the gap. CDR3 length: 13 residues. Germline V gives CDR1 MNHEY, CDR2 SVGAGI. CDR3 protein: CATQGYLGEGYTF. DNA for the CDR3: TGTGCCACCCAGGGGTATCTGGGGGAAGGCTACACCTTC.

This chain connects TRBV5-1 to TRBJ1-6, with D uncertain. With 4 bases removed from V and 0 bases from J, the gap between germline ends came to 11 bases. Germline V gene data show CDR1 as SGHRS and CDR2 as YFSETQ. The CDR3 is 16 residues long. CDR3 nucleotides: TGCGCCAGCAGCGCGGGCCCGAGCTCCTATAATTCACCCCTCCACTTT. Its protein is CASSAGPSSYNSPLHF.

The gene calls are TRBV7-9 and TRBJ2-7; 7 bases map to TRBD1. Trimming removed 2 bases from V and 2 bases from J; junction bases left unmatched: 3. Germline V gene sequence: CDR1 SEHNR, CDR2 FQNEAQ (reference sequence). CDR3 length: 14 residues. In DNA form, the CDR3 reads TGTGCCAGCAGCTTAATTCAGGGGGCCTACGAGCAGTACTTC. It translates to CASSLIQGAYEQYF.

The chain carries TRBV7-9 and TRBJ2-7, with D perhaps matching TRBD1 (5 bases). Germline CDR1 is SEHNR and CDR2 is FQNEAQ (reference sequence). V was trimmed by 5 bases and J by 6 bases, leaving 17 bases between them. The CDR3 contains 14 residues. CDR3 nucleotide sequence: TGTGCCAGCAGCCCTTCGTCGGTGGGGCGCGAGCAGTACTTC. As protein: CASSPSSVGREQYF.

The chain carries TRBV7-9 and TRBJ2-1, with 10 positions matching TRBD2. This CDR3 is built from 14 residues. Losses at the gene ends were 10 bases for V and 4 bases for J; bases not matched to a gene: 7. Germline loops: CDR1 SEHNR, CDR2 FQNEAQ (reference sequence). The CDR3 sequence is CATRTSGLYNEQFF. The DNA for the CDR3 is TGTGCCACCCGGACTAGCGGACTATACAATGAGCAGTTCTTC.

V usage is TRBV6-5 and J usage is TRBJ2-7, with 10 bases lining up with TRBD2. Germline trimming cut 4 bases from V and 6 bases from J; bases unmatched to any gene: 6. Germline assignment: CDR1 MNHEY and CDR2 SVGAGI. This CDR3 is 14 amino acids long. For the CDR3, the DNA is TGTGCCAGCAGTTCCAAAGCGGGAGGGCGCGAGCAGTACTTC. It codes for CASSSKAGGREQYF.

This rearrangement joins TRBV7-2 to TRBJ2-7; TRBD1 matches at 9 bases. Germline assignment: CDR1 SGHTA and CDR2 FQGNSA. The CDR3 loop spans 16 amino acids. V shed 7 bases and J 6 bases; nucleotides not matched to a gene: 16. CDR3 in amino acids: CASTITSQGAVSEQYF. The CDR3, as DNA: TGTGCCAGCACCATAACATCACAGGGGGCCGTCTCCGAGCAGTACTTC.

V and J are TRBV5-4 and TRBJ2-1, with 9 positions matching TRBD1. The germline gives CDR1 SGHNT, CDR2 YYREEE (reference sequence). V gave up 1 base and J gave up 9 bases; unmatched junction bases: 8. This CDR3 has 15 amino acids. The CDR3 reads CASSLWGQGRSEQFF. For the CDR3, the DNA is TGTGCCAGCAGCTTGTGGGGACAGGGTCGAAGTGAGCAGTTCTTC.

The chain combines TRBV10-3 with TRBJ2-7; perhaps TRBD1 as D (6 bases). Germline V lookup: CDR1 ENHRY, CDR2 SYGVKD. Trimming removed 0 bases from V and 4 bases from J, with 16 bases in between. CDR3 length: 16 amino acids. CDR3 coding DNA: TGTGCCATCAGTGAGTCGAATAGGGGACACAAATACGAGCAGTACTTC. It translates to CAISESNRGHKYEQYF.

The chain recombines TRBV10-2 with TRBJ2-7; the match to TRBD1 covers 7 bases. The germline CDR1 and CDR2 sequences are WSHSY and SAAADI. The CDR3 covers 13 residues. The V gene end was trimmed by 7 bases and the J gene end by 1 base; junction bases not matched to a gene: 4. This CDR3 reads CASIGTESYEQYF. The CDR3 DNA reads as TGCGCCAGCATCGGGACAGAGTCCTACGAGCAGTACTTC.

The CDR3 loop is CASSSGQDYGYTF. The CDR3 region has the DNA TGTGCCAGTAGTTCTGGTCAGGACTATGGCTACACCTTC. The V and J genes are TRBV19 and TRBJ1-2; D unclear. Looked up from germline, CDR1 is LNHDA and CDR2 is SQIVND (reference sequence). This CDR3 has 13 amino acids. V was clipped by 5 bases and J by 3 bases, with 10 bases between them.

The CDR3 loop is CASSLTESPLAGVHEQYF. The CDR3 DNA reads as TGTGCCAGCAGCTTGACGGAATCCCCTCTAGCGGGAGTCCACGAGCAGTACTTC. The chain links TRBV5-6 to TRBJ2-7; TRBD2 matches 10 bases. CDR1 SGHDT and CDR2 YYEEEE come from the germline V gene. This CDR3 is 18 amino acids long. V shed 1 base and J 5 bases; nucleotides not matched to a gene: 15.

For the CDR3, the DNA is TGTGCCAGCAGCCTAGCGAACCAAGAGACCCAGTACTTC. Protein: CASSLANQETQYF. This rearrangement joins TRBV5-4 to TRBJ2-5; a possible D gene is TRBD2 (6 bases). The germline CDR1 and CDR2 sequences are SGHNT and YYREEE (reference sequence). This CDR3 spans 13 amino acids. V was cut by 4 bases and J by 0 bases, with 7 bases left in between.

The chain recombines TRBV6-5 with TRBJ1-1; tentative D call: TRBD1 (5 bases). V lost 0 bases to trimming and J lost 0 bases, with 8 bases between them. From germline, CDR1 is MNHEY and CDR2 SVGAGI. The CDR3 runs 15 residues. The DNA for the CDR3 is TGTGCCAGCAGTTACTCCGGGGGTCTGAACACTGAAGCTTTCTTT. Encoded protein: CASSYSGGLNTEAFF.

The V and J genes are TRBV7-9 and TRBJ1-4, with D possibly TRBD1 on 5 matching bases. This CDR3 region has 16 residues. Germline lookup yields CDR1 SEHNR and CDR2 FQNEAQ (reference sequence). Trimming took 5 bases from V and 0 from J, leaving 13 bases between them. CDR3 DNA: TGTGCCAGCAGCCGAAGTTGGACAACAACTAATGAAAAACTGTTTTTT. Encoded protein: CASSRSWTTTNEKLFF.

The chain links TRBV6-2 or TRBV6-3 to TRBJ2-7; 8 bases agree with TRBD1. The CDR3 covers 14 residues. Germline CDR1 MNHEY, CDR2 SVGEGT. V lost 2 bases, J lost 2 bases, and 2 bases stayed unmatched. CDR3 sequence: CASSYTGGTYEQYF. The CDR3 region has the DNA TGTGCCAGCAGTTACACAGGGGGGACCTACGAGCAGTACTTC.

The chain links TRBV7-9 to TRBJ1-6; the D is unclear. The CDR3 totals 14 residues. Germline V CDR1 and CDR2: SEHNR, FQNEAQ (reference sequence). Trimming stripped 2 bases from V and 10 bases from J, with 12 bases between. The CDR3 nucleotides are TGTGCCAGCAGCTTATCGGGGATGAGGTCACCCCTCCACTTT. It translates to CASSLSGMRSPLHF. Supplemented by reference TRBV7-9 and TRBJ1-6, the full variable domain reads DTGVSQNPRHKITKRGQNVTFRCDPISEHNRLYWYRQTLGQGPEFLTYFQNEAQLEKSRLLSDRFSAERPKGSFSTLEIQRTEQGDSAMYLCASSLSGMRSPLHFGNGTRLTVT.

The V gene is TRBV12-3 or TRBV12-4, the J gene TRBJ1-2, with TRBD1 identical over 8 bases. CDR3 length: 13 amino acids. With 6 bases clipped from V and 5 bases from J, the junction kept 5 bases outside the gene matches. Here the CDR3 DNA reads TGTGCCAGCAGCCCGGGACAGGTATATGGCTACACCTTC. Translated: CASSPGQVYGYTF.

This chain joins TRBV19 and TRBJ1-5; possibly TRBD1 for D (5 bases). CDR3 length: 15 amino acids. The germline gives CDR1 LNHDA, CDR2 SQIVND (reference sequence). V dropped 5 bases and J dropped 0 bases, with 11 bases sitting between them. The CDR3 bases are TGTGCCAGTAGTCAGACAGAATATAGCAATCAGCCCCAGCATTTT. This encodes CASSQTEYSNQPQHF.

In its sample, this clone was seen once. The chain links TRBV3-1 (or the pseudogene TRBV3-2) to TRBJ2-5, with a weak D call TRBD2 (5 bases). Germline loops: CDR1 LGHDT, CDR2 YNNKEL (reference sequence). The CDR3 has 14 residues. Trimming took off 0 bases at V and 10 bases at J, with 15 bases between the two ends. The CDR3 region is CASSQDRGVWIQYF. CDR3 bases: TGTGCCAGCAGCCAAGATCGGGGAGTATGGATCCAGTACTTC.

This chain connects TRBV5-8 to TRBJ1-5; no reliable D call. The CDR3 sequence is 11 residues long. Per germline, CDR1 SGHTS and CDR2 YDEGEE. The V end was cut by 4 bases, the J end by 9 bases, with 8 bases between. CDR3 nucleotide sequence: TGTGCCAGCAGCACAGATCGGCCCCAGCATTTT. Translating gives CASSTDRPQHF.

This rearrangement joins TRBV5-1 to TRBJ2-5, with unresolved D. The length of the CDR3 is 14 residues. Germline V gene lookup returns CDR1 SGHRS and CDR2 YFSETQ. With 4 bases removed from V and 1 base from J, the gap between germline ends came to 11 bases. The CDR3 region is CASSLIPFQETQYF. In nucleotides, the CDR3 is TGCGCCAGCAGCCTAATACCATTCCAAGAGACCCAGTACTTC.

In this sample, this clone turned up once. The V and J genes are TRBV2 and TRBJ2-2; weak D call: TRBD2 (6 bases). CDR3 length: 14 amino acids. Germline CDR1 reads SNHLY; CDR2 reads FYNNEI. V gave up 7 bases and J gave up 0 bases, with 9 bases separating them. The CDR3 DNA follows: TGTGCCAGCATGGGACTGGCGAACACCGGGGAGCTGTTTTTT. Residues: CASMGLANTGELFF. The whole variable domain, filled in from reference TRBV2 and TRBJ2-2, reads EPEVTQTPSHQVTQMGQEVILRCVPISNHLYFYWYRQILGQKVEFLVSFYNNEISEKSEIFDDQFSVERPDGSNFTLKIRSTKLEDSAMYFCASMGLANTGELFFGEGSRLTVL.

This chain links TRBV9 with TRBJ2-7; D possibly corresponds to TRBD2 (5 bases). The germline gives CDR1 SGDLS, CDR2 YYNGEE. CDR3 length equals 15 residues. V lost 0 bases, J lost 0 bases, and 10 bases lay in between. The CDR3 loop reads CASSVGPGSSYEQYF. The CDR3 DNA follows: TGTGCCAGCAGCGTAGGTCCGGGGAGCTCCTACGAGCAGTACTTC.